These 24 T cell receptor beta chains were sequenced from one sample in a study of cytomegalovirus exposure and HLA in healthy donors. Profiling relied on immunoSEQ multiplex PCR, and the TCRdb table lists in-frame clones only, not all of them. The profile covers around 250,000 clones, with about 92% appearing a single time and around 3.3% taken by the ten largest. The sample taken for sequencing was PBMCs. The receptors were sampled from a woman in her 30s in good health and CMV-seronegative.

This chain uses TRBV13 with TRBJ2-2; D not resolved. In germline, CDR1 is PRHDT, CDR2 FYEKMQ (reference sequence). The germline V and J ends were trimmed by 5 bases and 1 base, with 11 bases remaining between them. This CDR3 is 15 amino acids long. The CDR3 bases are TGTGCCAGCAGCGAGACGAACCGGAACACCGGGGAGCTGTTTTTT. This encodes CASSETNRNTGELFF. Drawing the rest from reference TRBV13 and TRBJ2-2, the complete variable domain is AAGVIQSPRHLIKEKRETATLKCYPIPRHDTVYWYQQGPGQDPQFLISFYEKMQSDKGSIPDRFSAQQFSDYHSELNMSSLELGDSALYFCASSETNRNTGELFFGEGSRLTVL.

This chain joins TRBV6-1 and TRBJ2-1; a possible D gene is TRBD2 (6 bases). The CDR3 is 15 residues long. Trimming left V 4 bases short and J 12 bases short, with 22 bases between. Germline assignment: CDR1 MNHNS and CDR2 SASEGT. The CDR3 is CASSADLASGLGQFF. CDR3 sequence (DNA): TGTGCCAGCAGTGCCGACCTAGCGTCTGGCCTGGGGCAGTTCTTC.

The rearrangement uses TRBV29-1 and TRBJ2-1; 7 bases line up with TRBD2. Germline CDR1 reads SQVTM; CDR2 reads ANQGSEA. The length of the CDR3 is 14 residues. With V trimmed by 7 bases and J by 0 bases, 6 bases remained unmatched. For the CDR3, the DNA is TGCAGCGCTGGCGGCGGGGGCTCCTACAATGAGCAGTTCTTC. Translating gives CSAGGGGSYNEQFF.

This clone was counted a few times. The rearrangement joins TRBV28 to TRBJ2-7; D may be TRBD2 (7 bases). The germline CDR1 and CDR2 sequences are MDHEN and SYDVKM. The CDR3 totals 20 residues. Deletions cut 2 bases from V and 3 bases from J, with 29 bases between. In DNA, the CDR3 is TGTGCCAGCAGTTTACTGACGGGGCCCCTAAGGAGCGGGACAAACTACGAGCAGTACTTC. Amino acid sequence: CASSLLTGPLRSGTNYEQYF.

The chain combines TRBV5-1 with TRBJ2-5; D is ambiguous. Per germline, CDR1 SGHRS and CDR2 YFSETQ. V was shortened by 4 bases and J by 3 bases, with 10 bases between the two germline ends. The CDR3 is 13 residues long. CDR3 DNA: TGCGCCAGCAGCCGAGCTTCCAAAGAGACCCAGTACTTC. This sequence encodes CASSRASKETQYF.

This chain links TRBV9 with TRBJ2-5; D might be TRBD2 (6 bases). The CDR3 length is 14 residues. CDR1 is SGDLS and CDR2 is YYNGEE in the germline V gene. V lost 0 bases and J lost 7, with 13 bases in between. The CDR3, as DNA: TGTGCCAGCAGCGTAGAACCCGGGGGAGGGACCCAGTACTTC. Translating it yields CASSVEPGGGTQYF.

The CDR3 nucleotides are TGTGCCAGTAGTCCACTGGGTGGGGCCAACGTCCTGACTTTC. Translating gives CASSPLGGANVLTF. This chain connects TRBV19 to TRBJ2-6; D unclear. Germline CDR1 and CDR2: LNHDA and SQIVND (reference sequence). The CDR3 spans 14 residues. V lost 5 bases to trimming and J lost 3 bases, with 8 bases between them.

This clone was observed a handful of times. The chain couples TRBV27 to TRBJ1-5; D may be TRBD1 (5 bases). Germline V gene data show CDR1 as MNHEY and CDR2 as SMNVEV (reference sequence). The CDR3 totals 15 residues. Trimming took 5 bases from V and 5 from J, leaving 16 bases between them. CDR3 residues: CASSLTQGGDQPQHF. The CDR3, as DNA: TGTGCCAGCAGTCTTACGCAGGGAGGCGATCAGCCCCAGCATTTT.

The chain employs TRBV7-9 and TRBJ2-1; 16 bases are a match to TRBD2. The CDR3 runs to 19 residues. V shed 3 bases, J shed 0 bases, and the junction held 5 bases outside the gene matches. CDR1 and CDR2 from the germline V gene are SEHNR and FQNEAQ (reference sequence). The CDR3 DNA follows: TGTGCCAGCAGCTTGGGACTAGCGGGAGGGCCGAGCTCCTACAATGAGCAGTTCTTC. It is translated as CASSLGLAGGPSSYNEQFF.

The chain carries TRBV13 and TRBJ2-1; the match to TRBD2 covers 7 bases. Trimming cost V 8 bases and J 4 bases; bases outside gene matches: 11. This CDR3 contains 15 residues. Germline V lookup: CDR1 PRHDT, CDR2 FYEKMQ (reference sequence). The CDR3 here is CASSIREELYNEQFF. In nucleotides, the CDR3 is TGTGCCAGCTCCATTCGGGAGGAGCTTTACAATGAGCAGTTCTTC.

This chain uses TRBV4-3 with TRBJ2-3; the D is unclear. Germline CDR1 and CDR2: LGHNA and YSLEER. The length of the CDR3 is 17 residues. Trimming shortened V by 0 bases and J by 1 base, and 14 bases separated the two germline ends. This chain's CDR3 is CASSQDPGGVGTDTQYF. In DNA form, the CDR3 reads TGCGCCAGCAGCCAAGATCCTGGTGGTGTGGGCACAGATACGCAGTATTTT.

This rearrangement joins TRBV9 to TRBJ1-1; D is perhaps TRBD1 (6 bases). This CDR3 contains 13 residues. Per germline, CDR1 SGDLS and CDR2 YYNGEE. V was trimmed by 3 bases and J by 3 bases, leaving 9 bases between them. The CDR3 reads CASSGGGHTEAFF. CDR3 coding DNA: TGTGCCAGCAGCGGAGGGGGGCACACTGAAGCTTTCTTT. The full variable domain, with the rest looked up from reference TRBV9 and TRBJ1-1, is DSGVTQTPKHLITATGQRVTLRCSPRSGDLSVYWYQQSLDQGLQFLIQYYNGEERAKGNILERFSAQQFPDLHSELNLSSLELGDSALYFCASSGGGHTEAFFGQGTRLTVV.

This clone has only one observation. V gene TRBV27 combines with J gene TRBJ2-7; 9 bases fit TRBD1. This CDR3 spans 16 amino acids. Germline CDR1 and CDR2: MNHEY and SMNVEV (reference sequence). With 6 bases clipped from V and 3 bases from J, the junction kept 12 bases outside the gene matches. Written as DNA, the CDR3 is TGTGCCAGCAGACTTTCCGGGACAGGGAGTCACTACGAGCAGTACTTC. Translation: CASRLSGTGSHYEQYF.

This clone appeared a single time. This sequence joins TRBV27 and TRBJ2-1; D is perhaps TRBD1 (5 bases). Germline lookup yields CDR1 MNHEY and CDR2 SMNVEV (reference sequence). The CDR3 length is 16 residues. Between the trimmed V and J ends, which lost 5 bases and 4 bases, there was a span of 18 bases. CDR3 sequence (DNA): TGTGCCAGCAGTCTCCGCCCCCCAGACAGTTACAATGAGCAGTTCTTC. Amino acid sequence: CASSLRPPDSYNEQFF.

The rearrangement uses TRBV5-1 and TRBJ2-2; D uncertain. Germline V gene data show CDR1 as SGHRS and CDR2 as YFSETQ. This CDR3 comprises 14 residues. Trimming stripped 7 bases from V and 4 bases from J, with 14 bases between. The chain's CDR3 is CASAHSLGTGELFF. The CDR3 coding sequence is TGCGCCAGCGCCCATTCTCTAGGCACCGGGGAGCTGTTTTTT. The variable domain in full, completed from reference TRBV5-1 and TRBJ2-2, reads KAGVTQTPRYLIKTRGQQVTLSCSPISGHRSVSWYQQTPGQGLQFLFEYFSETQRNKGNFPGRFSGRQFSNSRSEMNVSTLELGDSALYLCASAHSLGTGELFFGEGSRLTVL.

The V and J genes are TRBV7-8 and TRBJ2-7, with TRBD2 matching 11 bases. The CDR3 loop spans 14 amino acids. Germline V gives CDR1 SGHVS, CDR2 FQNEAQ. After removal of 5 bases from V and 6 bases from J, the junction contained 6 bases not matched to a gene. The CDR3 nucleotides read TGTGCCAGCAGCCTGAAGACTAGCGGGATCGAGCAGTACTTC. This gives the protein CASSLKTSGIEQYF.

The chain has TRBV4-3 and TRBJ2-4; D is undetermined. Trimming pared 0 bases from V and 6 bases from J, leaving 15 bases between. From germline, CDR1 is LGHNA and CDR2 YSLEER. CDR3 size: 16 residues. The CDR3 DNA reads TGCGCCAGCAGCCAAGATCGGGTGACTGTGGGAAACATTCAGTACTTC. Its protein is CASSQDRVTVGNIQYF.

V gene TRBV4-1 combines with J gene TRBJ2-7, with D perhaps TRBD1 (5 bases). V was pared by 0 bases and J by 2 bases, with 11 bases between. This CDR3 is built from 15 residues. Germline assignment: CDR1 MGHRA and CDR2 YSYEKL. The CDR3: CASSQERQGAYEQYF. The DNA of the CDR3 is TGCGCCAGCAGCCAAGAGCGCCAGGGCGCCTACGAGCAGTACTTC.

The chain employs TRBV28 and TRBJ2-3; 9 nucleotides match TRBD2. The CDR3 totals 15 residues. Germline CDR1 MDHEN, CDR2 SYDVKM. J gave up 1 base and V 5 bases, and 4 bases lay outside the gene matches. The CDR3 region is CASSHRLAGTDTQYF. The CDR3 nucleotides are TGTGCCAGCAGTCATCGACTAGCGGGCACAGATACGCAGTATTTT.

The chain links TRBV5-6 to TRBJ2-5; the D gene could be TRBD1 or TRBD2 (5 bases each). V shed 2 bases and J shed 6 bases, with 23 bases lying between them. The germline V gene encodes CDR1 SGHDT and CDR2 YYEEEE. The length of the CDR3 is 17 residues. CDR3 coding DNA: TGTGCCAGCAGCTTTTTGTGGGATCCTCGGGACGAAAAGACCCAGTACTTC. Encoded protein: CASSFLWDPRDEKTQYF.

The rearrangement links TRBV27 to TRBJ2-6, with 7 nucleotides matching TRBD2. J gave up 3 bases and V 0 bases, and 2 bases lay outside the gene matches. Germline V gene sequence: CDR1 MNHEY, CDR2 SMNVEV (reference sequence). The CDR3 sequence is 16 residues long. CDR3 bases: TGTGCCAGCAGTTTATCCCCGGGGGGTGGGGCCAACGTCCTGACTTTC. Amino acid sequence: CASSLSPGGGANVLTF.

This clone has just one count. The V and J genes are TRBV13 and TRBJ1-4; no reliable D call. Germline CDR1 reads PRHDT; CDR2 reads FYEKMQ (reference sequence). V shed 5 bases and J shed 4 bases, with 8 bases lying between them. The CDR3 has 13 amino acids. The CDR3 sequence is CASSAPYNEKLFF. The CDR3 DNA follows: TGTGCCAGCAGCGCGCCGTATAATGAAAAACTGTTTTTT.

The V call is TRBV9, the J call TRBJ2-5; 7 bases line up with TRBD1. CDR1 is SGDLS, CDR2 YYNGEE, per germline. V lost 5 bases to trimming and J lost 5 bases; unmatched junction nucleotides: 3. CDR3 length: 12 residues. Here the CDR3 DNA reads TGTGCCAGCAGAGCAGGGGGTGAGACCCAGTACTTC. Amino acid sequence: CASRAGGETQYF.

CDR3: CASRPSTDTQYF. Here the CDR3 DNA reads TGTGCCAGCAGGCCTAGCACAGATACGCAGTATTTT. This chain connects TRBV25-1 to TRBJ2-3, with D unresolved. The CDR3 consists of 12 residues. The germline CDR1 and CDR2 sequences are MGHDK and SYGVNS. The V end was cut by 6 bases, the J end by 0 bases, with 4 bases between.